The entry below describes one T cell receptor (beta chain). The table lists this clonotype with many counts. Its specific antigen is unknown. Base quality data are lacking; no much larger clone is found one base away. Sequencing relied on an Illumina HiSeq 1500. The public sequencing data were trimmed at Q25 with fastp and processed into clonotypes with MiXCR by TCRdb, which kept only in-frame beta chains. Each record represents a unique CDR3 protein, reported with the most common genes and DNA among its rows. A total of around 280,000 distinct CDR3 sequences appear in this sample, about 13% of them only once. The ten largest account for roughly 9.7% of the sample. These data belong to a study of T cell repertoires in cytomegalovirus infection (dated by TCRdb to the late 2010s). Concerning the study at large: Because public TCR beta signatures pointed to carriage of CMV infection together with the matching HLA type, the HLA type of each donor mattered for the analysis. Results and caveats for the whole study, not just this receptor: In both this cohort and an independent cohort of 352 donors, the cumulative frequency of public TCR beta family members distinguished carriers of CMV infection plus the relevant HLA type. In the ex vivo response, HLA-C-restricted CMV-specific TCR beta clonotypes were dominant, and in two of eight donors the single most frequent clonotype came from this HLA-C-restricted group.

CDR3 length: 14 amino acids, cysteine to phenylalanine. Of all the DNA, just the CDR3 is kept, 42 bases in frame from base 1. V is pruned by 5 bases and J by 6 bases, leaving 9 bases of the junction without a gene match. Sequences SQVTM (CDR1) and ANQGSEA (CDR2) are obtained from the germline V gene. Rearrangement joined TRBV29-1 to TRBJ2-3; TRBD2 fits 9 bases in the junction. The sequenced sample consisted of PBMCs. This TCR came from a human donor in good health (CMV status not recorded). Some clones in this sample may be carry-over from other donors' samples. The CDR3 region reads CSVPREGHGDTQYF. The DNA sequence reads TGCAGCGTTCCGCGGGAGGGCCATGGGGATACGCAGTATTTT.